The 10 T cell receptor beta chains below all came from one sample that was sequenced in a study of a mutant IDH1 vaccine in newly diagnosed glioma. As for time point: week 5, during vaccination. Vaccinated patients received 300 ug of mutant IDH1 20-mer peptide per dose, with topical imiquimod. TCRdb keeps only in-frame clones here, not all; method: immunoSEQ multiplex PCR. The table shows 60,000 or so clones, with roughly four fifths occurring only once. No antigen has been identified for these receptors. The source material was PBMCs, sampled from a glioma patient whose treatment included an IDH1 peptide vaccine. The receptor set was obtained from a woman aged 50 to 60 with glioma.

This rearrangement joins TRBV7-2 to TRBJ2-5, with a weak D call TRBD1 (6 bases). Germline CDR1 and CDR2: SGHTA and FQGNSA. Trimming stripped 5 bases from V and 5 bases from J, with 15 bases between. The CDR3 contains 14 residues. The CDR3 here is CASSQGGKGETQYF. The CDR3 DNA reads TGTGCCAGCAGCCAAGGGGGAAAAGGGGAGACCCAGTACTTC. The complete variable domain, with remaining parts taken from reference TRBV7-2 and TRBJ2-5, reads GAGVSQSPSNKVTEKGKDVELRCDPISGHTALYWYRQSLGQGLEFLIYFQGNSAPDKSGLPSDRFSAERTGGSVSTLTIQRTQQEDSAVYLCASSQGGKGETQYFGPGTRLLVL.

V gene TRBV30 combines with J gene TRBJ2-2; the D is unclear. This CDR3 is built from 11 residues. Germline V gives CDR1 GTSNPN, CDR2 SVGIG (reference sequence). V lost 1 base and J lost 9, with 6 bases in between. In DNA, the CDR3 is TGTGCCTGGAGTGGAATTCGGGAGCTGTTTTTT. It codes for CAWSGIRELFF.

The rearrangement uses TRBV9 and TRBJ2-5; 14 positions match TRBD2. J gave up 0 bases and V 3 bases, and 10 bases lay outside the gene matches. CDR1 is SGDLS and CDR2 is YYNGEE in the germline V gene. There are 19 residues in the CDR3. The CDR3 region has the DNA TGTGCCAGCAGCGACGGGACTAGCGGGGGCCTTGGTCACCAAGAGACCCAGTACTTC. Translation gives CASSDGTSGGLGHQETQYF.

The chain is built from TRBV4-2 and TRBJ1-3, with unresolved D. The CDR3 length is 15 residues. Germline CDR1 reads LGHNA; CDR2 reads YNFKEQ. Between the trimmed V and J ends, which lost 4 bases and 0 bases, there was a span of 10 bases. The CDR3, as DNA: TGTGCCAGCAGCCCCCGCCTGTACTCTGGAAACACCATATATTTT. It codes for CASSPRLYSGNTIYF.

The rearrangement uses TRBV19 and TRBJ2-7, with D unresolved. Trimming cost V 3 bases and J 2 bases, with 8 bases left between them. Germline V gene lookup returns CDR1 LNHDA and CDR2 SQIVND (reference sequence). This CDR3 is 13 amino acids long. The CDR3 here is CASSMTPAYEQYF. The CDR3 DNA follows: TGTGCCAGTAGTATGACGCCCGCCTACGAGCAGTACTTC. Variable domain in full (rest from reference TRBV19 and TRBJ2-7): DGGITQSPKYLFRKEGQNVTLSCEQNLNHDAMYWYRQDPGQGLRLIYYSQIVNDFQKGDIAEGYSVSREKKESFPLTVTSAQKNPTAFYLCASSMTPAYEQYFGPGTRLTVT.

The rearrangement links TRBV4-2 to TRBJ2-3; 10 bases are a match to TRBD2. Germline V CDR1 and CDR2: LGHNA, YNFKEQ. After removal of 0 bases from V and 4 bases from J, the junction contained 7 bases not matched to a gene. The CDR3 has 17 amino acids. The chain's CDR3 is CASSQDGAGGGSDTQYF. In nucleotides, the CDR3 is TGTGCCAGCAGCCAAGATGGAGCGGGGGGGGGTTCAGATACGCAGTATTTT.

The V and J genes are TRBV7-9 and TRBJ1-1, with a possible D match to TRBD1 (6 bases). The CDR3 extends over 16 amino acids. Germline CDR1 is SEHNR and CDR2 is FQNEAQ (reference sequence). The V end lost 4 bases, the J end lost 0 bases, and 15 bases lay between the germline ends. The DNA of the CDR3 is TGTGCCAGCAGCTCCCTCCGGGGGGCCATGAACACTGAAGCTTTCTTT. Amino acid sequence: CASSSLRGAMNTEAFF.

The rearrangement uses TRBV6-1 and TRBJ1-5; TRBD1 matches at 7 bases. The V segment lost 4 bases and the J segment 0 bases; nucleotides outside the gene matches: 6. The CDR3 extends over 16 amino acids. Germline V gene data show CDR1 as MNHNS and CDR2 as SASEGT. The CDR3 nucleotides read TGTGCCAGCAGTGGGCAGACAGGGTATAGCAATCAGCCCCAGCATTTT. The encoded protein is CASSGQTGYSNQPQHF.

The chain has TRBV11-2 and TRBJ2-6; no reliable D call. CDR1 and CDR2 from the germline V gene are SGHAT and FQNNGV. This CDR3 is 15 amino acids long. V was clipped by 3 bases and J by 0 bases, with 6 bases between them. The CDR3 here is CASSFRASGANVLTF. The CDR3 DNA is TGTGCCAGCAGCTTCCGGGCCTCTGGGGCCAACGTCCTGACTTTC.

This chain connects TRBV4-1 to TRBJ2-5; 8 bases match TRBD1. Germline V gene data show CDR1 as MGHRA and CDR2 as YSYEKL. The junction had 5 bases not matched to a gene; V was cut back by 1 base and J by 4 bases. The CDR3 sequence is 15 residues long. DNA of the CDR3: TGCGCCAGCAGCCAAGGTTCAGGGGGCCGAGAGACCCAGTACTTC. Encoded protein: CASSQGSGGRETQYF.